This T cell receptor (beta chain) emerged from a study of T cell repertoires and HLA-DP antigens. Study-level background: Alloreactive CD4+ T cells targeted HLA-DP on transduced HeLa. Overall study findings and caveats: Contaminating CD137-negative cells might have affected rare CDR3 detection. Clones against one alloantigen appeared less frequent overall than against the other.

The CDR3 loop spans 15 amino acids. CDR1 SNHLY and CDR2 FYNNEI come from the germline V gene. The ends were cut back, 3 bases at V and 6 bases at J, with 16 bases in the middle. Data came from immunoSEQ multiplex PCR; TCRdb stores just in-frame clones and leaves some out. The repertoire holds 650 to 750 clones, approximately 52% seen once, with roughly a third in the top ten. The sample label means: CD137+ CD4 T cells sorted after culture with HeLa expressing allogeneic HLA-DP. Cells were stimulated with HeLa cells transduced with HLA-DPA1/DPB1, HLA-DM, invariant chain and CD80. HeLa cells expressing allogeneic DPB1 restimulated the roughly 15-day-expanded CD4+ cells for 20 to 25 h. Purity of the untouched CD4+ T cells was approximately 98%.

The chain links TRBV2 to TRBJ2-3; a possible D gene is TRBD2 (5 bases). This receptor was identified in a woman aged 18-29 years in good health and CMV-seronegative. The specimen sequenced was alloreactive CD137+ CD4+ T cells from cultured PBMCs. Subset described: CD137+ CD4+ cells sorted after 24 h restimulation with the allogeneic HLA-DP-expressing HeLa cells. The CDR3 region has the DNA TGTGCCAGCAGTGAGCAGCGGTCTGTATTTGATACGCAGTATTTT. Translating it yields CASSEQRSVFDTQYF.